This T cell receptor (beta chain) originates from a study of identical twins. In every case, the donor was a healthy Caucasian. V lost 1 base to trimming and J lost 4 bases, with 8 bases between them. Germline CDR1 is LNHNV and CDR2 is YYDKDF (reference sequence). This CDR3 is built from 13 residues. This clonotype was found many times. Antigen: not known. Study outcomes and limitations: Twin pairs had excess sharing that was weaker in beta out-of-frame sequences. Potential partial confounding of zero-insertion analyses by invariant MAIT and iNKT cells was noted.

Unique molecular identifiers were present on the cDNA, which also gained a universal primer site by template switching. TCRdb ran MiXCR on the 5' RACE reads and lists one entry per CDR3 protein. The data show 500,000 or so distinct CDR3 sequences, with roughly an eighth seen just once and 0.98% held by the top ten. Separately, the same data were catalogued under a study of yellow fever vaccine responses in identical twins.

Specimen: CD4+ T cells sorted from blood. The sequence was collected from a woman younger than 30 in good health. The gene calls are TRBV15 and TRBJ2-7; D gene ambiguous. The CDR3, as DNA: TGTGCCACCAGCAGAGGAAGGGTTTACGAGCAGTACTTC. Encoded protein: CATSRGRVYEQYF.